Listed here is a single T cell receptor beta chain. No antigen is known for it. Sequencing was at survey level. The method was immunoSEQ multiplex PCR; TCRdb's version includes in-frame clones alone and lacks a portion of them. This sample yields 55,000 to 75,000 clones, of which roughly nine tenths are seen a single time; approximately 3.7% belongs to the top ten. Germline lookup yields CDR1 LGHNA and CDR2 YNFKEQ. V was shortened by 2 bases and J by 3 bases, with 14 bases between the two germline ends. This CDR3 has 15 amino acids. The source of the sample is a study of pediatric ulcerative colitis. Notes on the study in general: Rectal repertoires separated controls, mild-moderate and acute severe colitis.

Ulcerative colitis patients received no immunosuppressive medication before the diagnostic colonoscopy. V and J are TRBV4-2 and TRBJ2-7; TRBD1 is a possible D gene (5 bases). The sequence came from a boy younger than 18 with severe ulcerative colitis. Sequenced material: blood. CDR3 region: CASSQLGQNFYEQYF. The CDR3 nucleotides read TGTGCCAGCAGCCAATTGGGGCAGAATTTCTACGAGCAGTACTTC.